This paragraph reports one TCR beta chain. The antigen is not known. One base away lies a much larger clone, so this may be a sequencing read error. TCRdb re-derived calls from the 5' RACE reads in MiXCR, one entry per CDR3 protein. The table lists around 1.7 million distinct CDR3 sequences, more than 30% of them singletons, with about 0.27% in the top ten. This entry is derived from a study of identical twins. In germline, CDR1 is LGHDT, CDR2 YNNKEL (reference sequence). The V gene lost 0 bases and the J gene lost 6 bases, with 6 bases spanning the gap. The CDR3 runs 14 residues. General study findings and limits: Out-of-frame beta chain sequences displayed weaker excess sharing between twins. While abundant cord blood beta clonotypes carried fewer insertions, memory repertoires showed no such pattern. Potential partial confounding of zero-insertion analyses by invariant MAIT and iNKT cells was noted.

The sequence was collected from a newborn girl in good health. Sequenced sample: cord blood. The chain couples TRBV3-1 to TRBJ1-6; no clear D. CDR3 in amino acids: CASSQDMGNSPLHF. CDR3 sequence (DNA): TGTGCCAGCAGCCAAGATATGGGTAATTCACCCCTCCACTTT. Full variable domain (remainder filled in from reference TRBV3-1 and TRBJ1-6): DTAVSQTPKYLVTQMGNDKSIKCEQNLGHDTMYWYKQDSKKFLKIMFSYNNKELIINETVPNRFSPKSPDKAHLNLHINSLELGDSAVYFCASSQDMGNSPLHFGNGTRLTVT.